Reported below is one T cell receptor beta chain. Trimming cost V 3 bases and J 2 bases; bases outside gene matches: 1. Germline V CDR1 and CDR2: SGHVS, FQNEAQ. CDR3 length: 14 residues. As originally analysed: Amplified reference gene primers provided the basis for estimating nucleated cell counts. Clones were sequenced by immunoSEQ multiplex PCR, and TCRdb holds only the in-frame ones, with some missing. V and J calls and clone size are those listed in that table; D and trimming were worked out from the DNA. The data contain around 100,000 clones, 91% of them singletons. These data belong to a study of blood T cell repertoires in COVID-19. Across the whole study: Both acute and convalescent COVID-19 samples were obtained from the United States, Italy and Spain.

This receptor was identified in a human donor with active COVID-19. The donor label of this sample is uncertain. What was sequenced was peripheral blood. The V gene is TRBV7-8, the J gene TRBJ2-7; the match to TRBD2 covers 10 bases. This CDR3 is CASSFSGGPYEQYF. CDR3 sequence (DNA): TGTGCCAGCAGCTTTAGCGGGGGGCCCTACGAGCAGTACTTC. Based on the CDR3 plus reference TRBV7-8 and TRBJ2-7, the full variable domain is GAGVSQSPRYKVAKRGQDVALRCDPISGHVSLFWYQQALGQGPEFLTYFQNEAQLDKSGLPSDRFFAERPEGSVSTLKIQRTQQEDSAVYLCASSFSGGPYEQYFGPGTRLTVT.